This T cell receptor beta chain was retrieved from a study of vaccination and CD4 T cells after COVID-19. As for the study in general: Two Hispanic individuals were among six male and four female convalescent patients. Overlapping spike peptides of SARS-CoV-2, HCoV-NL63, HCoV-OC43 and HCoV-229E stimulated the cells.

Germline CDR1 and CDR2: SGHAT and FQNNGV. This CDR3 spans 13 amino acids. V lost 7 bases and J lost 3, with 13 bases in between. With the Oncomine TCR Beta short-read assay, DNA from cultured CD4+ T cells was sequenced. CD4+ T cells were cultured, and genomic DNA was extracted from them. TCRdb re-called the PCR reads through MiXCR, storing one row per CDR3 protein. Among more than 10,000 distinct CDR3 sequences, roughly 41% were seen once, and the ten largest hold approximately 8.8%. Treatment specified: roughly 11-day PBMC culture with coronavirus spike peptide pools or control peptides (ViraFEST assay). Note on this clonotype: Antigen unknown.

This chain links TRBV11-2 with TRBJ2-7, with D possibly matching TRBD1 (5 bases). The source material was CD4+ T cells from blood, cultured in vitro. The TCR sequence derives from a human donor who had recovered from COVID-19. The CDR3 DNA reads TGTGCCAGCAAATCAAATAGGGGCTACGAGCAGTACTTC. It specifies CASKSNRGYEQYF.